Detailed here is one TCR beta chain. These data belong to a study of blood T cell repertoires in COVID-19. Study processing details: Amplification with reference gene primers provided the estimates of nucleated cell counts. The method was immunoSEQ multiplex PCR; TCRdb's version includes in-frame clones alone and lacks a portion of them. V, J and clone size are taken as reported in that table, and D and trimming were inferred from the DNA itself. The profile covers about 220,000 clones, with 75% to 90% appearing a single time and around 3.2% taken by the ten largest. The cohort comprised adults aged about 18 to 100 years residing in 20 to 30 US areas. Participant-given clinical history determined each cohort assignment. Trimming removed 4 bases at V and 3 bases at J, with 14 bases between. From germline, CDR1 is SNHLY and CDR2 FYNNEI. The CDR3 runs to 15 residues.

The receptor comes from a woman younger than 35 in a cohort exposed to, infected with or recovered from COVID-19 (not recorded which). V usage is TRBV2 and J usage is TRBJ2-3; the D gene is possibly TRBD2 (6 bases). Sequencing was performed on PBMCs or T cells enriched from blood (not recorded which). CDR3 in amino acids: CASSAGGMSTDTQYF. CDR3 nucleotide sequence: TGTGCCAGCAGTGCGGGCGGGATGAGTACAGATACGCAGTATTTT.